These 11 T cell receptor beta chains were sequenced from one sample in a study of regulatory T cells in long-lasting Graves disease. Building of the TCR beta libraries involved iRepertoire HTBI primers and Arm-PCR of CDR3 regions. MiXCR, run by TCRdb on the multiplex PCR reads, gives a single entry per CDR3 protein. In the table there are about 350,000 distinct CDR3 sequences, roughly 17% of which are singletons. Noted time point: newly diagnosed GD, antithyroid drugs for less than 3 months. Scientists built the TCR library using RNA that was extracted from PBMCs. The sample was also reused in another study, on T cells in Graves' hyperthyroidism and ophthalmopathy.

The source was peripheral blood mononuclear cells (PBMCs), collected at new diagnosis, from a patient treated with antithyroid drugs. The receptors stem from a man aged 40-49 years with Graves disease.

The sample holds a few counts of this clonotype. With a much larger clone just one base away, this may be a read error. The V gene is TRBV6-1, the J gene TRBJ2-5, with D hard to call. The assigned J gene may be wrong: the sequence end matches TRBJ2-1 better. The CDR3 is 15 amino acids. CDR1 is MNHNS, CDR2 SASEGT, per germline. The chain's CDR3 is CASTRGISHVLEQFF. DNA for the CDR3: TGTGCCAGCACCCGAGGTATCTCACACGTGTTAGAGCAGTTCTTC.

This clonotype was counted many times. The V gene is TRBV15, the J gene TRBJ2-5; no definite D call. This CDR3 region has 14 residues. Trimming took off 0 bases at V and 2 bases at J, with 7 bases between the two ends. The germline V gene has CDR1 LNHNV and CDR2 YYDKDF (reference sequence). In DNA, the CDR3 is TGTGCCACCAGCAGAGATAGCTTACAAGAGACCCAGTACTTC. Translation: CATSRDSLQETQYF.

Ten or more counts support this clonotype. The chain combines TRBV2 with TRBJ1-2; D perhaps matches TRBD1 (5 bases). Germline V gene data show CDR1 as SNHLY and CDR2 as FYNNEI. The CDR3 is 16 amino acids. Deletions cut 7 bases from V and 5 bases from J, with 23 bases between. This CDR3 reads CASIGAAKSEAYGYTF. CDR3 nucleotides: TGTGCCAGCATTGGGGCAGCGAAATCAGAAGCTTATGGCTACACCTTC.

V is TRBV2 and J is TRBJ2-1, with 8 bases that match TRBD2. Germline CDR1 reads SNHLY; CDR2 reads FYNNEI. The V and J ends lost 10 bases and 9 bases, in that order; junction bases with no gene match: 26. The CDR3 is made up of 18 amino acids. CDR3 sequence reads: CAIRETITVAGNFGEQFF. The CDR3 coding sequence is TGTGCCATTAGGGAGACGATCACGGTAGCGGGGAATTTCGGTGAGCAGTTCTTC.

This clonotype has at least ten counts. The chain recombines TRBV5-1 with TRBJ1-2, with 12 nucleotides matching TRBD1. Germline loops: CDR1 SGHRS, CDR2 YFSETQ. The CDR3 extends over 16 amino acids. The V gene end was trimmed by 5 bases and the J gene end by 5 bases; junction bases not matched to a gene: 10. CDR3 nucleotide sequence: TGCGCCAGCAGTTCGACCGGGACAGGGGGCAGATATGGCTACACCTTC. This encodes CASSSTGTGGRYGYTF.

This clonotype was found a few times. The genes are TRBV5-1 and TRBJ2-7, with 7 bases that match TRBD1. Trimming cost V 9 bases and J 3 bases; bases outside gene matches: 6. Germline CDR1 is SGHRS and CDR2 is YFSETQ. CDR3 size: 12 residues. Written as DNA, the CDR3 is TGCGCCAACAGGGGAGCCCGCTACGAGCAGTACTTC. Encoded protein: CANRGARYEQYF.

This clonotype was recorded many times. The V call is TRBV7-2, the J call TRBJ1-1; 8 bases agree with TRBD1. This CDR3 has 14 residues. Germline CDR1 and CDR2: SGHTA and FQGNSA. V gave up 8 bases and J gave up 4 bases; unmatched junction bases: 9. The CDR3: CASRQGRGGTEAFF. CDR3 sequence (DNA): TGTGCCAGCCGACAGGGGCGTGGTGGCACTGAAGCTTTCTTT.

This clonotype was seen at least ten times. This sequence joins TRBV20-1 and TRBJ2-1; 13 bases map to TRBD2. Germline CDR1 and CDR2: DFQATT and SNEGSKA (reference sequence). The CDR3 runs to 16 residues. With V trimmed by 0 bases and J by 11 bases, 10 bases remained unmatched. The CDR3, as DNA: TGCAGTGCTAGAGATCGGACTAGCGGGGGCCCACTTAAGCAGTTCTTC. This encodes CSARDRTSGGPLKQFF.

This chain's CDR3 is CAISESRGGGSPLHF. In nucleotides, the CDR3 is TGTGCCATCAGTGAGTCCCGGGGGGGCGGCTCACCCCTCCACTTT. The gene calls are TRBV10-3 and TRBJ1-6, with D perhaps TRBD1 (6 bases). Germline V gene lookup returns CDR1 ENHRY and CDR2 SYGVKD. The V and J ends lost 0 bases and 10 bases respectively, with 13 bases between them. This CDR3 is built from 15 residues.

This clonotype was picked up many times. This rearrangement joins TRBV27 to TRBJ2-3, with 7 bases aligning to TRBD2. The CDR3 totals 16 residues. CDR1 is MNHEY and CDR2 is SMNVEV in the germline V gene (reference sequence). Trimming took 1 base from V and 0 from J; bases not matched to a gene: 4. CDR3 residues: CASSLLARESTDTQYF. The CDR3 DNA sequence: TGTGCCAGCAGTTTATTGGCGCGGGAGAGCACAGATACGCAGTATTTT.

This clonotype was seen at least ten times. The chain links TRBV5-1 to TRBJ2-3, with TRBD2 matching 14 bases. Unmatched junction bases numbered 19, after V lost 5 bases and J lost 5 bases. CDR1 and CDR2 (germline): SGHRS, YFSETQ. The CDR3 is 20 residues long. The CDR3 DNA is TGCGCCAGCAGGCTTTGGGCCCCCCCTAGACTAGCGGGGGGGCAAGATACGCAGTATTTT. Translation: CASRLWAPPRLAGGQDTQYF.